This is a list of T cell receptor beta chains from one sample in a study of response to subunit inactivated influenza vaccine. TCRdb fed the RT-PCR reads into MiXCR, producing one record per CDR3 protein. Here the sample spans under 850,000 distinct CDR3 sequences, around a sixth being singletons. Here the sequenced sample was PBMCs from blood, taken around 5 days after vaccination. These receptors came from a man aged 50 to 60 who received an inactivated influenza vaccine. Both conserved end residues are trimmed from each CDR3.

V gene	J gene	CDR3 length	CDR3 protein
TRBV25-1	TRBJ2-7	14	ASSDRRRGGSYEQY
TRBV4-1	TRBJ2-2	16	ASSHARFRGANTGELF
TRBV20-1	TRBJ2-3	10	SAPDGRDTQY
TRBV25-1	TRBJ1-3	12	ASSATGAGNTIY
TRBV7-2	TRBJ1-6	12	ASSLAAYNSPLH
TRBV19	TRBJ2-5	12	ASSPTWGGETQY
TRBV4-3	TRBJ2-7	13	ASSQDPEGVYEQY
TRBV5-1	TRBJ2-3	13	ASSWASGGGDTQY
TRBV7-8	TRBJ1-4	13	ASSRQIPTNEKLF
TRBV27	TRBJ2-7	16	ASSLRVSGGPSSYEQY
TRBV6-5	TRBJ2-1	10	ASWQGWNEQF
TRBV27	TRBJ2-7	10	ASMDPGQEQY
TRBV5-1	TRBJ2-7	11	ASSLDPFYEQY